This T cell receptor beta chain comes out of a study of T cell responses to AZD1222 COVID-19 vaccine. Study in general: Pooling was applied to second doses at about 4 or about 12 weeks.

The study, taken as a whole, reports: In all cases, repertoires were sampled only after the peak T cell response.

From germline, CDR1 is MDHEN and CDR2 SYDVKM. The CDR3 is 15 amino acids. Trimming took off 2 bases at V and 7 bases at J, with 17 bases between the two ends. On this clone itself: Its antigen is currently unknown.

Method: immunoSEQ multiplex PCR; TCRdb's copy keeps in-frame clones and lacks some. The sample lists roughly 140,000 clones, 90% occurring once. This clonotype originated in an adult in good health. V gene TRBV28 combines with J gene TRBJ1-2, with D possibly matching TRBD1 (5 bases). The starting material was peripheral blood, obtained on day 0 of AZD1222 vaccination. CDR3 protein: CASSLHQGSGRGYTF. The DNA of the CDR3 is TGTGCCAGCAGTTTACACCAGGGTTCGGGGCGTGGCTACACCTTC.